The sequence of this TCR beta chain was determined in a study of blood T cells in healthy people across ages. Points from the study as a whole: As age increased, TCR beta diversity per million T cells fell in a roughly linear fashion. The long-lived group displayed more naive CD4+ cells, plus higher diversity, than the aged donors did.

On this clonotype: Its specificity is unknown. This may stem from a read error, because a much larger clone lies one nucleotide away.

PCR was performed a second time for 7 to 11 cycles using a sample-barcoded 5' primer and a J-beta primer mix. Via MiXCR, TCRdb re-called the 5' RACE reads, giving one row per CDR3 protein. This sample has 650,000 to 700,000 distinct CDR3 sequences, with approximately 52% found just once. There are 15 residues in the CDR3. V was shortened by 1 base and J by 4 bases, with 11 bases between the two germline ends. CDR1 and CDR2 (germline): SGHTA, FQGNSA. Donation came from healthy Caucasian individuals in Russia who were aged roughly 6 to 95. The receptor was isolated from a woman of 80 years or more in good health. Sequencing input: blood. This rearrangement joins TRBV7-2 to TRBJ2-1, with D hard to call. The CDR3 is CASSLDLNSYNEQFF. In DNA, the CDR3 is TGTGCCAGCAGCTTAGACCTTAACTCTTACAATGAGCAGTTCTTC.